These T cell receptor beta chains were read from a single sample in a study of CD8 T cells in cerebrospinal fluid in Alzheimer's disease. Following a re-call of the 10x single-cell sequencing reads, TCRdb has one entry per CDR3 protein and lacks DNA. Across approximately 620 distinct CDR3 sequences, the top ten clones capture roughly 12% of the sample. Sequenced: cerebrospinal fluid. Every receptor here comes from a human donor with Parkinson's disease. The CDR3 runs from the conserved cysteine through the conserved F or W. The order of the fields is V gene, J gene, clone size, CDR3 protein. Expanded clones get a size class; other rows say once, few or many, or leave the size out.

>TRBV20-1|TRBJ2-3|large
CSARLAGGEDTQYF
>TRBV6-2/TRBV6-3|TRBJ2-6|large
CASSFTGESGANVLTF
>TRBV7-2|TRBJ2-5|large
CASSPGTSGSFVETQYF
>TRBV2|TRBJ2-5|medium-sized
CASSRDRGQETQYF
>TRBV7-9|TRBJ2-7|large
CASSPALGPADEQYF
>TRBV14|TRBJ2-3|large
CASSPTEWPDTQYF
>TRBV19|TRBJ1-1|NA
CASSTFGTGGTEAFF
>TRBV19|TRBJ1-1|medium-sized
CATSTRGANTEAFF
>TRBV5-6|TRBJ2-1|large
CASSLGQGQFF
>TRBV5-1|TRBJ1-4|large
CASSLGQLNEKLFF
>TRBV28|TRBJ2-3|large
CASSLSPSGRTTDTQYF
>TRBV6-5|TRBJ2-7|large
CASSYLGQGAYEQYF
>TRBV18|TRBJ2-3|large
CASSPPGQGVDTQYF
>TRBV5-1|TRBJ2-5|medium-sized
CASSLNPGVQETQYF
>TRBV5-4|TRBJ1-6|medium-sized
CASRDSGRGFNSPLHF
>TRBV7-8|TRBJ2-7|large
CASSLARSGQAISYEQYF
>TRBV5-1|TRBJ2-4|large
CASSPGTAQNIQYF
>TRBV3-1|TRBJ2-1|medium-sized
CASSQGGTGVIDEQFF
>TRBV19|TRBJ2-7|medium-sized
CASSISLAGTYEQYF
>TRBV28|TRBJ2-7|large
CASSPARDRVYEQYF
>TRBV7-2|TRBJ2-3|large
CASSLAWGSTDTQYF
>TRBV19|TRBJ2-1|medium-sized
CASSRSRAYNEQFF
>TRBV7-2|TRBJ2-3|large
CASSLGASTDTQYF
>TRBV18|TRBJ1-4|large
CASSSDSYEKLFF
>TRBV19|TRBJ1-5|medium-sized
CASTRPGTYNQPQHF
>TRBV6-2/TRBV6-3|TRBJ1-2|large
CASSYGADPVLNYGYTF
>TRBV9|TRBJ1-4|large
CASSVDPINEKLFF
>TRBV4-3|TRBJ1-1|large
CASSAGYSMNTEAFF
>TRBV19|TRBJ2-3|medium-sized
CASSMTSGVDTQYF
>TRBV3-1|TRBJ2-2|large
CASSLRGVPNTGELFF
>TRBV3-1|TRBJ1-2|large
CASSQGQGEYGYTF
>TRBV11-3|TRBJ2-3|medium-sized
CASSQPGGVTDTQYF
>TRBV6-1|TRBJ2-4|medium-sized
CASTMAGVGDIQYF
>TRBV6-4|TRBJ1-1|large
CASSVDMNTEAFF
>TRBV5-4|TRBJ2-5|medium-sized
CASSLVPLGTQYF
>TRBV30|TRBJ1-1|large
CAWGQGTTEAFF
>TRBV5-1|TRBJ2-1|large
CASSYLAGGYNEQFF
>TRBV11-2|TRBJ2-3|medium-sized
CASSPPRQASTDTQYF
>TRBV19|TRBJ1-5|large
CASRGQSNQPQHF
>TRBV5-1|TRBJ1-1|medium-sized
CASSLQDLTEAFF
>TRBV7-3|TRBJ2-2|large
CASRDGLAGATGELFF
>TRBV20-1|TRBJ1-3|medium-sized
CSARWDAGNTIYF
>TRBV4-1|TRBJ2-1|large
CASSQEKGSYNEQFF
>TRBV2|TRBJ2-2|large
CASSEMAGSTGELFF
>TRBV3-1|TRBJ2-3|NA
CASSHVPGEADTQYF
>TRBV19|TRBJ1-5|medium-sized
CASSIPGQPQHF
>TRBV9|TRBJ1-2|large
CASSAAGTGGPRGYTF
>TRBV20-1|TRBJ2-7|large
CSARDPGQGADEQYF
>TRBV19|TRBJ2-3|medium-sized
CASTPSGSTDTQYF
>TRBV6-1|TRBJ2-3|medium-sized
CASSAIAGGGADTQYF
>TRBV9|TRBJ1-2|medium-sized
CASSPTGTKGHGYTF
>TRBV4-2|TRBJ1-1|medium-sized
CASSAQQGSATEAFF
>TRBV28|TRBJ1-1|medium-sized
CASSSPTLNTEAFF
>TRBV9|TRBJ2-7|large
CASSVGSGSYEQYF
>TRBV7-8|TRBJ1-2|medium-sized
CASSLVIRQGVGNYGYTF